The 17 T cell receptor beta chains in this list originate from one sample, sequenced in a study of blood T cell repertoires in COVID-19. The protocol was immunoSEQ multiplex PCR, while the TCRdb copy is restricted to in-frame clones and leaves out a portion. The table records 200,000 to 250,000 clones, about 83% of them present only once. Sequencing was carried out using PBMCs or T cells enriched from blood (not recorded which). Source of these receptors: a woman aged 40 to 50 who had recovered from COVID-19.

The chain joins TRBV10-2 to TRBJ2-1; 10 bases are a match to TRBD1. The V gene's germline CDR1 is WSHSY and CDR2 SAAADI. This CDR3 region has 13 residues. With V trimmed by 5 bases and J by 9 bases, 4 bases remained unmatched. CDR3 sequence reads: CASSPGQGTEQFF. CDR3 DNA: TGCGCCAGCAGTCCGGGACAGGGGACTGAGCAGTTCTTC.

The chain links TRBV27 to TRBJ2-1; tentatively, D is TRBD2 (6 bases). This CDR3 contains 13 residues. In germline, CDR1 is MNHEY, CDR2 SMNVEV (reference sequence). With 3 bases removed from V and 10 bases from J, the gap between germline ends came to 13 bases. Written as DNA, the CDR3 is TGTGCCAGCAGTTTTGTCCCGGGACTCGAGCAGTTCTTC. It is translated as CASSFVPGLEQFF.

The V and J genes are TRBV11-2 and TRBJ2-2; D uncertain. The CDR3 covers 11 residues. Germline V CDR1 and CDR2: SGHAT, FQNNGV. Trimming shortened V by 11 bases and J by 5 bases, and 9 bases separated the two germline ends. CDR3: CASGWTGELFF. DNA for the CDR3: TGTGCCTCCGGGTGGACCGGGGAGCTGTTTTTT. Complete variable domain (other parts from reference TRBV11-2 and TRBJ2-2): EAGVAQSPRYKIIEKRQSVAFWCNPISGHATLYWYQQILGQGPKLLIQFQNNGVVDDSQLPKDRFSAERLKGVDSTLKIQPAKLEDSAVYLCASGWTGELFFGEGSRLTVL.

The CDR3 DNA sequence: TGTGCCAGCTCACCACCATCCACAGGGGGTGAAAAACTGTTTTTT. This gives the protein CASSPPSTGGEKLFF. The gene calls are TRBV18 and TRBJ1-4, with 8 nucleotides matching TRBD1. This CDR3 is built from 15 residues. Germline CDR1 and CDR2: KGHSH and LQKENI. With V trimmed by 0 bases and J by 7 bases, 4 bases remained unmatched. Filled out from reference TRBV18 and TRBJ1-4, the complete variable domain reads NAGVMQNPRHLVRRRGQEARLRCSPMKGHSHVYWYRQLPEEGLKFMVYLQKENIIDESGMPKERFSAEFPKEGPSILRIQQVVRGDSAAYFCASSPPSTGGEKLFFGSGTQLSVL.

The DNA of the CDR3 is TGCAGCGTGCTGTTAGCGGCAAACCAAGAGACCCAGTACTTC. The encoded protein is CSVLLAANQETQYF. The chain has TRBV29-1 and TRBJ2-5; D might be TRBD2 (6 bases). CDR1 is SQVTM, CDR2 ANQGSEA, per germline. The CDR3 is 14 amino acids. Between the trimmed V and J ends, which lost 6 bases and 0 bases, there was a span of 14 bases.

This sequence joins TRBV28 and TRBJ1-4, with D tentatively TRBD1 (6 bases). This CDR3 has 13 residues. V was trimmed by 4 bases and J by 7 bases, leaving 10 bases between them. Per the germline V gene, CDR1 is MDHEN and CDR2 is SYDVKM. The CDR3 reads CASSWGQAEKLFF. CDR3 nucleotide sequence: TGTGCCAGCAGTTGGGGACAAGCTGAAAAACTGTTTTTT.

The chain combines TRBV5-1 with TRBJ2-3; TRBD1 matches at 7 bases. The J segment lost 6 bases and the V segment lost 2 bases, leaving 9 bases of the junction unmatched. CDR3 length: 15 residues. The germline V gene has CDR1 SGHRS and CDR2 YFSETQ. The DNA for the CDR3 is TGCGCCAGCAGCTTCCGGGGACAGCCTGTTGATACGCAGTATTTT. Amino acids: CASSFRGQPVDTQYF.

This clone was picked up a small number of times. The V gene is TRBV19, the J gene TRBJ1-4; TRBD1 matches 7 bases. Losses at the gene ends were 6 bases for V and 5 bases for J; bases not matched to a gene: 6. Germline values: CDR1 LNHDA, CDR2 SQIVND (reference sequence). This CDR3 is 14 amino acids long. CDR3 nucleotides: TGTGCCAGTAGCTACAGGGGTGGAAATGAAAAACTGTTTTTT. Amino acids: CASSYRGGNEKLFF.

The rearrangement joins TRBV28 to TRBJ1-1; D is unclear. This CDR3 spans 11 amino acids. Germline V CDR1 and CDR2: MDHEN, SYDVKM. The CDR3 is CGTLRYTEAFF. Here the CDR3 DNA reads TGTGGGACTCTCAGATACACTGAAGCTTTCTTT.

This clone was detected a few times. The rearrangement links TRBV7-3 to TRBJ2-1, with 7 bases that match TRBD2. The V gene's germline CDR1 is SGHTA and CDR2 FQGTGA. Trimming at V came to 5 bases and at J to 8 bases, leaving 12 bases not matched to a gene. The CDR3 is 15 amino acids. Written as DNA, the CDR3 is TGTGCCAGCAGCCCCCGCGCTGCGGGAGAGTATGAGCAGTTCTTC. It specifies CASSPRAAGEYEQFF.

This rearrangement joins TRBV9 to TRBJ2-1, with 12 positions matching TRBD2. CDR1 and CDR2 from the germline V gene are SGDLS and YYNGEE. The CDR3 loop spans 19 amino acids. The V and J ends lost 2 bases and 5 bases, in that order; junction bases with no gene match: 14. CDR3 sequence (DNA): TGTGCCAGCAGCGTTTCACCTAGCGGGAGGGCCGGTCTCCACAATGAGCAGTTCTTC. It encodes CASSVSPSGRAGLHNEQFF.

This clone showed up just a few times. The rearrangement links TRBV7-2 to TRBJ1-2, with 7 nucleotides matching TRBD1. The V and J ends lost 5 bases and 0 bases, in that order; junction bases with no gene match: 6. Germline V lookup: CDR1 SGHTA, CDR2 FQGNSA. The CDR3 loop spans 15 amino acids. The CDR3 nucleotides are TGTGCCAGCAGCCCGACAGGGACAGCTAACTATGGCTACACCTTC. Amino acids: CASSPTGTANYGYTF.

This rearrangement joins TRBV29-1 to TRBJ1-1; 7 nucleotides align to TRBD1. J was trimmed by 8 bases and V by 3 bases; bases with no gene match: 6. The CDR3 is 12 residues long. Germline V gene lookup returns CDR1 SQVTM and CDR2 ANQGSEA. The CDR3 DNA follows: TGCAGCGTTGACCGTGGGACAGCCGAAGCTTTCTTT. Its translation: CSVDRGTAEAFF.

This chain uses TRBV28 with TRBJ1-2; the match to TRBD1 covers 10 bases. This CDR3 is built from 16 residues. Trimming at V came to 8 bases and at J to 3 bases, leaving 12 bases not matched to a gene. Germline CDR1 is MDHEN and CDR2 is SYDVKM. Here the CDR3 reads CASQVLTGGDYYGYTF. CDR3 bases: TGTGCCAGCCAGGTCCTGACAGGGGGCGATTACTATGGCTACACCTTC.

The V call is TRBV7-9, the J call TRBJ2-5; the match to TRBD2 covers 7 bases. The trim removed 5 bases at V and 2 bases at J, leaving 8 bases unmatched. CDR1 SEHNR and CDR2 FQNEAQ come from the germline V gene (reference sequence). The length of the CDR3 is 15 residues. Written as DNA, the CDR3 is TGTGCCAGCAGCCCGCGGGACTACCAACAAGAGACCCAGTACTTC. Residues: CASSPRDYQQETQYF.

This sequence joins TRBV14 and TRBJ2-3; D unclear. Germline loops: CDR1 SGHDN, CDR2 FVKESK. Trimming stripped 1 base from V and 2 bases from J, with 13 bases between. The CDR3 length is 16 residues. CDR3 residues: CASSQVFPGATDTQYF. The DNA for the CDR3 is TGTGCCAGCAGCCAAGTTTTCCCGGGTGCCACAGATACGCAGTATTTT.

This rearrangement joins TRBV27 to TRBJ1-2, with D tentatively TRBD1 (5 bases). The ends were cut back, 5 bases at V and 7 bases at J, with 11 bases in the middle. Germline V gene lookup returns CDR1 MNHEY and CDR2 SMNVEV (reference sequence). This CDR3 is 12 amino acids long. Written as DNA, the CDR3 is TGTGCCAGCAGTAGGGGTGGGGCTGGCTACACCTTC. Encoded protein: CASSRGGAGYTF.